These T cell receptor beta chains were read from a single sample in a study of response to subunit inactivated influenza vaccine. TCRdb re-called the RT-PCR reads with MiXCR, one entry per CDR3 protein. The table has approximately 490,000 distinct CDR3 sequences, 7.2% seen once. Sequencing used PBMCs from blood, obtained less than 30 months after vaccination. The receptors come from a man aged 50 to 75 who received an inactivated influenza vaccine. Both conserved end residues are part of each CDR3. Fields, in order: J gene, D gene, clone size, V gene, CDR3 protein, CDR3 DNA. D genes are given only for firm matches. Some rows mark clone size as missing; the rest say once, few, many or name a class of expanded clone.

j_call: TRBJ2-1
d_call: TRBD2
clone_size: many
v_call: TRBV6-2/TRBV6-3
cdr3_aa: CASYGLAGGHSYYNEQFF
cdr3_nt: TGTGCCAGCTATGGACTAGCGGGGGGCCATAGCTATTACAATGAGCAGTTCTTC

j_call: TRBJ2-1
d_call: -
clone_size: few
v_call: TRBV5-1
cdr3_aa: CASSLVTSGTYNEQFF
cdr3_nt: TGCGCCAGCAGCTTAGTGACGTCTGGCACCTACAATGAGCAGTTCTTC

j_call: TRBJ1-2
d_call: -
clone_size: -
v_call: TRBV21-1
cdr3_aa: CASSKEDRGQGYTF
cdr3_nt: TGTGCCAGCAGCAAAGAAGACAGGGGGCAAGGCTACACCTTC

j_call: TRBJ2-5
d_call: -
clone_size: -
v_call: TRBV10-3
cdr3_aa: CAISESLGYQETQYF
cdr3_nt: TGTGCCATCAGTGAGTCACTCGGGTACCAAGAGACCCAGTACTTC

j_call: TRBJ2-2
d_call: TRBD1
clone_size: few
v_call: TRBV20-1
cdr3_aa: CSASDRENTGELFF
cdr3_nt: TGCAGTGCTAGCGACAGGGAGAACACCGGGGAGCTGTTTTTT

j_call: TRBJ1-1
d_call: -
clone_size: few
v_call: TRBV12-3/TRBV12-4
cdr3_aa: CASSPLWNTEAFF
cdr3_nt: TGTGCCAGCAGCCCCCTGTGGAACACTGAAGCTTTCTTT

j_call: TRBJ2-7
d_call: -
clone_size: few
v_call: TRBV20-1
cdr3_aa: CSASRDNSYEQYF
cdr3_nt: TGCAGTGCTTCCCGGGACAACTCCTACGAGCAGTACTTC

j_call: TRBJ2-1
d_call: -
clone_size: -
v_call: TRBV20-1
cdr3_aa: CSARAPQASSYNEQFF
cdr3_nt: TGCAGTGCTAGAGCCCCACAGGCAAGCTCCTACAATGAGCAGTTCTTC

j_call: TRBJ1-5
d_call: -
clone_size: -
v_call: TRBV20-1
cdr3_aa: CSVIQGFNQPQHF
cdr3_nt: TGCAGTGTGATACAGGGTTTCAATCAGCCCCAGCATTTT

j_call: TRBJ2-5
d_call: TRBD1
clone_size: many
v_call: TRBV12-3/TRBV12-4
cdr3_aa: CASSSGQGGQETQYF
cdr3_nt: TGTGCCAGCAGTTCCGGACAGGGAGGACAAGAGACCCAGTACTTC

j_call: TRBJ2-7
d_call: -
clone_size: -
v_call: TRBV12-3/TRBV12-4
cdr3_aa: CASSDQVEQYF
cdr3_nt: TGTGCCAGCAGTGATCAGGTCGAGCAGTACTTC

j_call: TRBJ2-1
d_call: -
clone_size: -
v_call: TRBV4-3
cdr3_aa: CASSQLGGGTEQFF
cdr3_nt: TGCGCCAGCAGCCAACTAGGAGGAGGTACTGAGCAGTTCTTC

j_call: TRBJ2-5
d_call: -
clone_size: many
v_call: TRBV3-1
cdr3_aa: CASRVQETQYF
cdr3_nt: TGTGCCAGCAGGGTCCAAGAGACCCAGTACTTC

j_call: TRBJ2-1
d_call: -
clone_size: few
v_call: TRBV6-5
cdr3_aa: CASSYSTLGEQFF
cdr3_nt: TGTGCCAGCAGTTACTCGACGTTGGGTGAGCAGTTCTTC

j_call: TRBJ1-5
d_call: TRBD1
clone_size: -
v_call: TRBV5-1
cdr3_aa: CASSLGGTGVGNQPQHF
cdr3_nt: TGCGCCAGCAGCTTGGGCGGGACAGGGGTCGGCAATCAGCCCCAGCATTTT

j_call: TRBJ2-3
d_call: -
clone_size: many
v_call: TRBV7-8
cdr3_aa: CASSFLGVSTDTQYF
cdr3_nt: TGTGCCAGCAGCTTCCTGGGCGTCAGCACAGATACGCAGTATTTT

j_call: TRBJ2-4
d_call: TRBD1
clone_size: -
v_call: TRBV28
cdr3_aa: CASPEGTSGQEFCGSKNIQYF
cdr3_nt: TGTGCCAGCCCCGAGGGGACCTCGGGACAGGAATTTTGTGGATCCAAAAACATTCAGTACTTC

j_call: TRBJ1-3
d_call: -
clone_size: few
v_call: TRBV3-1
cdr3_aa: CASSTTGIGNTIYF
cdr3_nt: TGTGCCAGCAGTACAACAGGGATCGGAAACACCATATATTTT

j_call: TRBJ2-7
d_call: -
clone_size: many
v_call: TRBV13
cdr3_aa: CASSLKGSLYEQYF
cdr3_nt: TGTGCCAGCAGCTTAAAGGGATCCTTATACGAGCAGTACTTC

j_call: TRBJ1-1
d_call: -
clone_size: many
v_call: TRBV7-9
cdr3_aa: CASSLGRAMNTEAFF
cdr3_nt: TGTGCCAGCAGCCTAGGCAGGGCCATGAACACTGAAGCTTTCTTT

j_call: TRBJ2-7
d_call: TRBD1
clone_size: few
v_call: TRBV9
cdr3_aa: CASSGQTGGRPYF
cdr3_nt: TGTGCCAGCAGCGGACAGACAGGGGGCAGACCGTACTTC

j_call: TRBJ2-7
d_call: TRBD2
clone_size: -
v_call: TRBV7-2
cdr3_aa: CASSFGTTTYEQYF
cdr3_nt: TGTGCCAGCAGCTTCGGGACTACGACCTACGAGCAGTACTTC

j_call: TRBJ2-1
d_call: TRBD1
clone_size: many
v_call: TRBV11-2
cdr3_aa: CASSVHLQGMSYNEQFF
cdr3_nt: TGTGCCAGCAGCGTTCACCTACAGGGGATGTCCTACAATGAGCAGTTCTTC

j_call: TRBJ2-7
d_call: -
clone_size: few
v_call: TRBV3-1
cdr3_aa: CASSQEAESSYEQYF
cdr3_nt: TGTGCCAGCAGCCAAGAGGCAGAGAGCTCCTACGAGCAGTACTTC

j_call: TRBJ2-5
d_call: TRBD2
clone_size: few
v_call: TRBV3-1
cdr3_aa: CATGTSGKPQETQYF
cdr3_nt: TGTGCCACCGGGACTAGCGGGAAGCCCCAAGAGACCCAGTACTTC

j_call: TRBJ2-5
d_call: TRBD2
clone_size: -
v_call: TRBV3-1
cdr3_aa: CASSQLAAGETQYF
cdr3_nt: TGTGCCAGCAGTCAACTAGCGGCTGGGGAGACCCAGTACTTC

j_call: TRBJ2-5
d_call: -
clone_size: -
v_call: TRBV4-2
cdr3_aa: CASSQGLGGGAGETQYF
cdr3_nt: TGTGCCAGCAGCCAAGGGCTGGGAGGGGGGGCAGGAGAGACCCAGTACTTC

j_call: TRBJ2-3
d_call: TRBD2
clone_size: few
v_call: TRBV6-1
cdr3_aa: CASRRLAGGLDTQYF
cdr3_nt: TGTGCCAGCAGAAGACTAGCGGGGGGATTAGATACGCAGTATTTT

j_call: TRBJ2-1
d_call: -
clone_size: many
v_call: TRBV29-1
cdr3_aa: CSVVAGLYNEQFF
cdr3_nt: TGCAGCGTTGTGGCAGGGTTGTACAATGAGCAGTTCTTC

j_call: TRBJ2-1
d_call: TRBD2
clone_size: many
v_call: TRBV5-1
cdr3_aa: CASSRGTSGMYNNEQFF
cdr3_nt: TGCGCCAGCAGCCGAGGGACTAGCGGGATGTATAACAATGAGCAGTTCTTC

j_call: TRBJ1-2
d_call: TRBD1
clone_size: few
v_call: TRBV6-1
cdr3_aa: CASSPSFGQGYGYTF
cdr3_nt: TGTGCCAGCAGTCCCTCCTTTGGACAGGGCTATGGCTACACCTTC

j_call: TRBJ2-2
d_call: TRBD2
clone_size: few
v_call: TRBV5-1
cdr3_aa: CASSRSSGGSTGELFF
cdr3_nt: TGCGCCAGCAGTCGTTCTAGCGGGGGGAGCACCGGGGAGCTGTTTTTT

j_call: TRBJ2-3
d_call: TRBD2
clone_size: many
v_call: TRBV10-3
cdr3_aa: CATWGTSSTDTQYF
cdr3_nt: TGTGCCACATGGGGGACTAGCAGCACAGATACGCAGTATTTT

j_call: TRBJ2-7
d_call: TRBD2
clone_size: few
v_call: TRBV6-2/TRBV6-3
cdr3_aa: CASSYTSGRPSYYEQYF
cdr3_nt: TGTGCCAGCAGTTACACTAGCGGGAGACCCAGCTACTACGAGCAGTACTTC

j_call: TRBJ2-7
d_call: -
clone_size: few
v_call: TRBV5-1
cdr3_aa: CASSRDPAYEQYF
cdr3_nt: TGCGCCAGCAGCAGGGACCCGGCCTACGAGCAGTACTTC

j_call: TRBJ2-7
d_call: -
clone_size: -
v_call: TRBV7-8
cdr3_aa: CASSLSGTASYEQYF
cdr3_nt: TGTGCCAGCAGCTTATCCGGGACTGCATCCTACGAGCAGTACTTC

j_call: TRBJ2-3
d_call: -
clone_size: few
v_call: TRBV20-1
cdr3_aa: CSAIHDTQYF
cdr3_nt: TGCAGTGCTATCCACGATACGCAGTATTTT

j_call: TRBJ2-2
d_call: -
clone_size: many
v_call: TRBV6-2/TRBV6-3
cdr3_aa: CASSYPGRRWSGELFF
cdr3_nt: TGTGCCAGCAGTTACCCGGGACGGAGGTGGTCCGGGGAGCTGTTTTTT

j_call: TRBJ2-3
d_call: TRBD2
clone_size: many
v_call: TRBV4-3
cdr3_aa: CASSQNSGRHTDTQYF
cdr3_nt: TGCGCCAGCAGCCAAAACAGCGGGAGGCACACAGATACGCAGTATTTT

j_call: TRBJ2-1
d_call: -
clone_size: many
v_call: TRBV3-1
cdr3_aa: CASSQDRGSNEQFF
cdr3_nt: TGTGCCAGCAGCCAAGATAGAGGGTCGAATGAGCAGTTCTTC

j_call: TRBJ2-4
d_call: TRBD2
clone_size: few
v_call: TRBV6-1
cdr3_aa: CASSPGTSGSWTSKNIQYF
cdr3_nt: TGTGCCAGCAGCCCGGGGACTAGCGGGAGCTGGACGTCCAAAAACATTCAGTACTTC

j_call: TRBJ2-3
d_call: TRBD1
clone_size: few
v_call: TRBV29-1
cdr3_aa: CSVDGTGYPTDTQYF
cdr3_nt: TGCAGCGTTGATGGGACAGGGTATCCCACAGATACGCAGTATTTT

j_call: TRBJ2-7
d_call: TRBD1
clone_size: -
v_call: TRBV11-2
cdr3_aa: CASSLSGQGASYEQYF
cdr3_nt: TGTGCCAGCAGCTTGTCCGGACAGGGGGCTTCCTACGAGCAGTACTTC

j_call: TRBJ2-5
d_call: -
clone_size: many
v_call: TRBV10-3
cdr3_aa: CAISEGRTQETQYF
cdr3_nt: TGTGCCATCAGTGAGGGGAGGACACAAGAGACCCAGTACTTC

j_call: TRBJ2-1
d_call: TRBD2
clone_size: many
v_call: TRBV29-1
cdr3_aa: CSVVQELATGRSYNEQFF
cdr3_nt: TGCAGCGTTGTACAGGAACTAGCGACCGGTAGGTCCTACAATGAGCAGTTCTTC

j_call: TRBJ2-7
d_call: -
clone_size: -
v_call: TRBV28
cdr3_aa: CASSRSLTGTFAYEQYF
cdr3_nt: TGTGCCAGCAGTCGTTCCCTCACCGGGACCTTTGCCTACGAGCAGTACTTC

j_call: TRBJ1-1
d_call: -
clone_size: many
v_call: TRBV29-1
cdr3_aa: CSVDRDRANTEAFF
cdr3_nt: TGCAGCGTTGACAGGGACCGAGCGAACACTGAAGCTTTCTTT

j_call: TRBJ2-3
d_call: -
clone_size: many
v_call: TRBV12-3/TRBV12-4
cdr3_aa: CASSSGRSSTDTQYF
cdr3_nt: TGTGCCAGCAGTTCCGGCAGGTCTAGCACAGATACGCAGTATTTT

j_call: TRBJ1-4
d_call: -
clone_size: -
v_call: TRBV25-1
cdr3_aa: CASSEYSGANEKLFF
cdr3_nt: TGTGCCAGCAGTGAATATTCTGGGGCGAATGAAAAACTGTTTTTT

j_call: TRBJ2-4
d_call: TRBD1
clone_size: few
v_call: TRBV12-3/TRBV12-4
cdr3_aa: CASSLRAIGGVKNIQYF
cdr3_nt: TGTGCCAGCAGCCTCCGCGCGATAGGGGGCGTCAAAAACATTCAGTACTTC

j_call: TRBJ1-5
d_call: TRBD1
clone_size: -
v_call: TRBV6-2/TRBV6-3
cdr3_aa: CASSYRTGEGSNQPQHF
cdr3_nt: TGTGCCAGCAGTTACCGAACAGGGGAAGGAAGCAATCAGCCCCAGCATTTT

j_call: TRBJ1-1
d_call: TRBD1
clone_size: few
v_call: TRBV20-1
cdr3_aa: CSARRTGGFEAFF
cdr3_nt: TGCAGTGCCCGGAGGACAGGGGGATTTGAAGCTTTCTTT

j_call: TRBJ2-7
d_call: TRBD2
clone_size: -
v_call: TRBV6-6
cdr3_aa: CASRGGSGSRKYF
cdr3_nt: TGTGCCAGCAGGGGAGGTAGCGGGAGTCGGAAGTACTTC

j_call: TRBJ2-7
d_call: TRBD2
clone_size: few
v_call: TRBV20-1
cdr3_aa: CSASLAGGIYEQYF
cdr3_nt: TGCAGTGCTAGCCTAGCGGGGGGCATCTACGAGCAGTACTTC

j_call: TRBJ2-7
d_call: TRBD1
clone_size: many
v_call: TRBV10-3
cdr3_aa: CAISPRDRGPDSYEQYF
cdr3_nt: TGTGCCATCAGTCCTCGGGACAGGGGGCCGGATTCCTACGAGCAGTACTTC

j_call: TRBJ2-2
d_call: TRBD2
clone_size: few
v_call: TRBV6-1
cdr3_aa: CASNHGGRAGELFF
cdr3_nt: TGTGCCAGTAATCACGGCGGGAGGGCCGGGGAGCTGTTTTTT